A selection of T cell receptor beta chains follows, all from one sample in a study of identical twins. TCRdb ran MiXCR on the 5' RACE reads and lists one entry per CDR3 protein. The table records fewer than 800,000 distinct CDR3 sequences, roughly 7.1% of them present only once. These data were also reused for a study on yellow fever vaccine responses in identical twins.

What was sequenced was PBMCs. These receptor sequences come from a young woman in good health. Both conserved end residues are trimmed from each CDR3. Only some rows state a clone size, as once, few, many or a class for expanded clones.

clone_size	cdr3_length	v_call	j_call	cdr3_aa
many	12	TRBV10-3	TRBJ2-1	ASRPSGAQTEQF
many	13	TRBV4-2	TRBJ2-7	ASSRSTSGDYEQY
few	14	TRBV3-1	TRBJ2-5	ASSQGGEGLQETQY
.	13	TRBV6-1	TRBJ2-6	ASSPGVTGANVLT
.	13	TRBV20-1	TRBJ2-3	SATLIGQATDTQY
.	15	TRBV6-1	TRBJ2-5	ASTRTSGGALIETQY
.	11	TRBV2	TRBJ1-6	ASITGYNSPLH
few	11	TRBV5-1	TRBJ2-7	ASSLERYYEQY
many	16	TRBV28	TRBJ1-4	ASSSPRIRESTNEKLF
few	13	TRBV7-8	TRBJ2-5	ASSLLQGAGKTQY